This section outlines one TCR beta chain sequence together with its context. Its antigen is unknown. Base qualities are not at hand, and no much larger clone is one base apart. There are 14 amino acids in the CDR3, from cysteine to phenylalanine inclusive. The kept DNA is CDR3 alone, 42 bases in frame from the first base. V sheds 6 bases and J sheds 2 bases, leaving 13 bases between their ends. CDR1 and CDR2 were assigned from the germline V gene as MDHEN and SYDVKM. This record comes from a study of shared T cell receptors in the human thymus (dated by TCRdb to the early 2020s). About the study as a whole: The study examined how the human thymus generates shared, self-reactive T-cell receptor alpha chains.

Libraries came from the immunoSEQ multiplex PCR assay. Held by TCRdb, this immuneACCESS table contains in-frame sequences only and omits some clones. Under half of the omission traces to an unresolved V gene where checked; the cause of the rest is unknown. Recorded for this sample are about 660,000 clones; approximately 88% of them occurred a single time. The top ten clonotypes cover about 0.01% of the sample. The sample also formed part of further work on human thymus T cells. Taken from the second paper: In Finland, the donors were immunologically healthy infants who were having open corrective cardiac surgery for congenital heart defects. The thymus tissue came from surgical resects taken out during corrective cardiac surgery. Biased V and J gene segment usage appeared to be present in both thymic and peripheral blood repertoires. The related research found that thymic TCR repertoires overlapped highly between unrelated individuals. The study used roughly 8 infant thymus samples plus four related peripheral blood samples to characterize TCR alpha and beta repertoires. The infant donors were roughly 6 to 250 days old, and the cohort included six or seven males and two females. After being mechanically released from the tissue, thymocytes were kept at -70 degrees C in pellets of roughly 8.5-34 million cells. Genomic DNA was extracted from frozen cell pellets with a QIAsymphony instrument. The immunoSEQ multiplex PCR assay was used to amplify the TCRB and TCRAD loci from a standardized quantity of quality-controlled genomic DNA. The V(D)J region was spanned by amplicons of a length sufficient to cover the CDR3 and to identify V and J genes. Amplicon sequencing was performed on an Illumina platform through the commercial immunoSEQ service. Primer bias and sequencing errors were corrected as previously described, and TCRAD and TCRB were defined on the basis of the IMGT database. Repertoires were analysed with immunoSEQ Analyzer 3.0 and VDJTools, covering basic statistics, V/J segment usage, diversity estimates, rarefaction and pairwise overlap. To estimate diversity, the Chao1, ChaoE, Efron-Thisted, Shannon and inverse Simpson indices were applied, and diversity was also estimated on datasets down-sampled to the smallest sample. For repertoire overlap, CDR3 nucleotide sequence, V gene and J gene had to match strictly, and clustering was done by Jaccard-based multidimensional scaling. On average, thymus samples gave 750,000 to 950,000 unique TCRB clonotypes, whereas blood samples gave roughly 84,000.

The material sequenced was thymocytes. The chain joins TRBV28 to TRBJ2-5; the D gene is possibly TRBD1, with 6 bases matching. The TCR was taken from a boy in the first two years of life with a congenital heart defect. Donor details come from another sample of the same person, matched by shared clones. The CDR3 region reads CASSTGPPQETQYF. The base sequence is TGTGCCAGCAGCACAGGGCCCCCTCAAGAGACCCAGTACTTC.